This T cell receptor beta chain was identified during a study of blood T cell repertoires in COVID-19. This CDR3 has 15 amino acids. The ends were cut back, 2 bases at V and 4 bases at J, with 12 bases in the middle. Germline V gene lookup returns CDR1 KGHSH and CDR2 LQKENI. The repertoire was sequenced with immunoSEQ multiplex PCR; TCRdb's copy has only in-frame clones and lacks some. This sample has 250,000 to 350,000 clones, with around 81% found just once. The receptor comes from a person aged 65-85 years with COVID-19, enrolled during active disease. The chain couples TRBV18 to TRBJ1-5; a weak D match, TRBD1 (6 bases). Sequenced sample: peripheral blood. CDR3 amino acids: CASSPGPGVNQPQHF. For the CDR3, the DNA is TGTGCCAGCTCACCAGGGCCAGGGGTAAATCAGCCCCAGCATTTT.